The sequence of this T cell receptor (beta chain) was determined in a study of radiation and T cells in renal cell carcinoma. Overall study: Nephrectomy followed 15 Gy stereotactic body radiation by 4 weeks. Study observations and caveats: Pretreatment tumor biopsies were lacking, so baseline clonotypes are unknown. In blood, top tumor clones expanded by 2 weeks, shrinking by 4.

V gave up 5 bases and J gave up 4 bases; unmatched junction bases: 7. Germline-derived CDR1 and CDR2 are MNHNS and SASEGT. The length of the CDR3 is 14 residues. With respect to this clone: No antigen is known for it.

Time point described: baseline pretreatment blood. Treatment indicated: 15 Gy SBRT to primary tumor, nephrectomy 4 weeks later. Serial blood draws occurred at baseline and 2 and 4 weeks post-SBRT. Generated by immunoSEQ multiplex PCR, the TCRdb table keeps only in-frame clones and is missing some. Of about 49,000 clones in the sample, roughly 80% are singletons; the top ten hold 25% to 35%. The chain has TRBV6-1 and TRBJ1-1; 7 bases are shared with TRBD1. The receptor's source is a woman in her seventies with renal cell carcinoma. Sequenced here: blood, sampled from a patient whose treatment included radiotherapy and nephrectomy. The CDR3 sequence is CASSSLGQLTEAFF. The DNA for the CDR3 is TGTGCCAGCAGTTCCCTGGGACAGCTCACTGAAGCTTTCTTT.